These 3 T cell receptor beta chains were sequenced from one sample in a study of T-cell reconstitution after alpha-beta-depleted transplantation in children. Unique molecular identifiers were incorporated during preparation of the TCRbeta library. TCRdb re-derived calls from the PCR reads in MiXCR, one entry per CDR3 protein. The sample carries over 200,000 distinct CDR3 sequences, 8.5% to 10% recorded once. The sequences come from PBMCs from the stem cell graft donor, collected from the stem cell graft. The origin of the receptors is a human donor who donated a stem cell graft to a child with acute lymphoblastic leukemia.

This clonotype appeared a few times. The CDR3 here is CASSDSINSGGAHEQFF. The DNA of the CDR3 is TGTGCCAGCAGTGACTCGATTAATAGCGGGGGGGCACATGAGCAGTTCTTC. The chain carries TRBV6-4 and TRBJ2-1; TRBD2 agrees at 11 bases. V lost 0 bases to trimming and J lost 8 bases; unmatched junction nucleotides: 9. Germline loops: CDR1 MRHNA, CDR2 SNTAGT. This CDR3 has 17 amino acids.

This clonotype was detected a few times. V and J are TRBV11-2 and TRBJ2-6; a possible D gene is TRBD2 (5 bases). Trimming removed 6 bases at V and 3 bases at J, with 15 bases between. Looked up from germline, CDR1 is SGHAT and CDR2 is FQNNGV. The CDR3 is 16 amino acids. CDR3 nucleotides: TGTGCCAGCAGTTCTCGTTCCGGGGATGGGGCCAACGTCCTGACTTTC. This encodes CASSSRSGDGANVLTF.

The DNA of the CDR3 is TGTGCCAGCAGTTCCCTAGGGGCGGGGTTTTACAATGAGCAGTTCTTC. This translates into CASSSLGAGFYNEQFF. This chain links TRBV12-3 or TRBV12-4 with TRBJ2-1, with D maybe TRBD2 (6 bases). The V gene lost 4 bases and the J gene lost 4 bases, with 17 bases spanning the gap. CDR3 length: 16 amino acids.